This note documents a single T cell receptor (beta chain) sequence. What it binds is not known. Pooled together were second doses at about 4 or about 12 weeks. This entry is derived from a study of T cell responses to AZD1222 COVID-19 vaccine. Study conclusions and caveats: All repertoire sampling was performed exclusively after the peak T cell response. Most donors were white British, females outnumbered males, and clonal diversity was possibly underestimated.

Trimming took 6 bases from V and 0 from J; bases not matched to a gene: 6. Germline V gene data show CDR1 as MNHEY and CDR2 as SMNVEV (reference sequence). The CDR3 runs to 16 residues. Generated by immunoSEQ multiplex PCR, the TCRdb table keeps only in-frame clones and is missing some. The sample lists 140,000 or so clones; about 93% were seen once. The sequence derives from an adult who received the AZD1222 COVID-19 vaccine. This chain uses TRBV27 with TRBJ2-3; 10 bases agree with TRBD1. The starting material was peripheral blood, obtained 28 days after the second AZD1222 dose. CDR3 sequence (DNA): TGTGCCAGCAGCAAGACAGGGGGCGTTAGCACAGATACGCAGTATTTT. This sequence encodes CASSKTGGVSTDTQYF.